This TCR beta chain was recovered during a study of T cell repertoires in cytomegalovirus infection (dated 2019 in TCRdb). Regarding the research as a whole: Recently identified HLA-C-restricted CMV epitopes, whose presentation resists viral immunomodulation, were targeted by peptide stimulations together with well-studied HLA-B-restricted epitopes. Because public TCR beta signatures pointed to carriage of CMV infection together with the matching HLA type, the HLA type of each donor mattered for the analysis.

Comments on this clonotype: This receptor's antigen is unknown. Within one base of it there is no much larger clone, and no base qualities were kept.

For CDR1 and CDR2, the germline V gene lists SNHLY and FYNNEI. Trimming takes 7 bases from V and 8 bases from J, and the germline ends sit 8 bases apart. Reading from cysteine to phenylalanine, the CDR3 counts 11 amino acids. The read is trimmed to its CDR3 DNA, 33 bases read in frame from base 1. This specimen's treatment or condition label, interpreted: in vitro stimulation with specific CMV peptide epitopes to enrich CMV-specific T cells. Sequenced on an Illumina HiSeq 1500. The raw public reads went through TCRdb reprocessing: fastp at Q25, MiXCR clone calling, in-frame beta chains kept. Merged by CDR3 protein, the rows form single entries marked with the most common genes and DNA. The sample contains about a million distinct CDR3 sequences, roughly 31% of them found a single time. The ten largest clones take up over 12% of the sample. What the work shows at the level of the full study, not this receptor alone: In the ex vivo response, HLA-C-restricted CMV-specific TCR beta clonotypes were dominant, and in two of eight donors the single most frequent clonotype came from this HLA-C-restricted group. Carriers of CMV infection plus the relevant HLA type were discriminated by the cumulative frequency of public TCR beta family members in the study cohort and in an independent approximately 350-donor cohort.

The clonotype comes from a human donor in good health (CMV status not recorded). Some clones in this sample may be carry-over from other donors' samples. Material: cultured CD8+ T cells from PBMCs, obtained from culture after CMV antigen stimulation. The chain employs TRBV2 and TRBJ2-2, with no confident D gene call. DNA sequence: TGTGCCAGCATTCAGTTGGGGGAGCTGTTTTTT. This codes for CASIQLGELFF.